This is a list of T cell receptor beta chains from one sample in a study of blood T cell repertoires in COVID-19. Clones were read by immunoSEQ multiplex PCR, and TCRdb kept only the in-frame ones, dropping some. Of about 250,000 clones detected, 82% appear once; the ten largest clones hold 4.5% to 6%. Input material: peripheral blood. These receptors all come from a woman aged 80 or over with active or convalescent COVID-19. Both conserved end residues are part of each CDR3. A D gene is named only where the DNA matches it firmly. Rows give clone size only sometimes, using once, few, many, or a class for an expanded clone.

. 14 TRBD2 TRBJ2-1 TRBV5-1 CASYSGGAYNEQFF TGCGCCAGCTATAGCGGGGGGGCCTACAATGAGCAGTTCTTC
. 15 . TRBJ1-1 TRBV18 CASSPKQGTNTEAFF TGTGCCAGCTCACCGAAACAGGGAACAAACACTGAAGCTTTCTTT
few 17 TRBD1 TRBJ1-3 TRBV19 CASSPWVDRGYGNTIYF TGTGCCAGTAGCCCCTGGGTGGACAGGGGGTATGGAAACACCATATATTTT
. 13 TRBD1 TRBJ1-2 TRBV29-1 CSASGTGVQGYTF TGCAGCGCTTCCGGGACAGGGGTGCAGGGCTACACCTTC
. 15 TRBD1 TRBJ1-3 TRBV6-6 CASSSGTGSYNTIYF TGTGCCAGCAGTTCCGGGACAGGGTCATACAACACCATATATTTT
. 17 . TRBJ2-1 TRBV9 CASSVATGSGTYNEQFF TGTGCCAGCAGCGTAGCTACGGGGAGCGGCACCTACAATGAGCAGTTCTTC
. 19 TRBD1 TRBJ1-3 TRBV2 CASSTQKGTGGLSGNTIYF TGTGCCAGCAGCACACAAAAAGGGACAGGGGGACTATCTGGAAACACCATATATTTT
. 14 TRBD1 TRBJ2-5 TRBV5-6 CASRQTGVGETQYF TGTGCCAGCAGGCAGACAGGGGTGGGAGAGACCCAGTACTTC
. 13 . TRBJ1-1 TRBV2 CASSVTGNTEAFF TGTGCCAGCAGTGTAACCGGGAACACTGAAGCTTTCTTT
few 17 TRBD2 TRBJ2-1 TRBV27 CASSRRVGLAGPNEQFF TGTGCCAGCAGCCGTAGGGTCGGCCTAGCGGGGCCCAATGAGCAGTTCTTC
once 13 TRBD1 TRBJ1-2 TRBV28 CASGDRALRGYTF TGTGCCAGCGGGGACAGGGCTCTTAGGGGCTACACCTTC
. 15 TRBD1 TRBJ1-1 TRBV28 CASSLQGASSTEAFF TGTGCCAGCAGTTTACAGGGGGCGAGTAGCACTGAAGCTTTCTTT
. 15 TRBD1 TRBJ1-4 TRBV2 CASSGLGQVGAKLFF TGTGCCAGCAGTGGACTGGGACAGGTCGGGGCGAAACTGTTTTTT
. 13 TRBD1 TRBJ1-5 TRBV5-1 CASSLEAGGPQHF TGCGCCAGCAGCTTGGAGGCAGGGGGGCCCCAGCATTTT
. 15 TRBD1 TRBJ1-1 TRBV19 CASSIGDRVVTEAFF TGTGCCAGTAGTATCGGGGACAGGGTCGTCACTGAAGCTTTCTTT
. 14 TRBD2 TRBJ2-1 TRBV3-1/TRBV3-2 CASSQDQGLAEQFF TGTGCCAGCAGCCAAGATCAGGGACTAGCGGAGCAGTTCTTC
. 18 TRBD1 TRBJ1-1 TRBV18 CASSPRVRAGGSYTEAFF TGTGCCAGCTCGCCTCGGGTCCGGGCAGGGGGGTCGTACACTGAAGCTTTCTTT
. 14 TRBD1 TRBJ1-6 TRBV28 CASSLDRSLPPLHF TGTGCCAGCAGTTTGGACAGGTCCCTGCCACCCCTCCACTTT
. 14 . TRBJ2-1 TRBV4-1 CASSLVTSYNEQFF TGCGCCAGCTCTCTCGTTACTTCCTACAATGAGCAGTTCTTC
. 12 TRBD1 TRBJ2-5 TRBV29-1 CSVDTGEETQYF TGCAGCGTTGATACAGGGGAAGAGACCCAGTACTTC
once 14 TRBD1 TRBJ2-1 TRBV5-1 CASSMGGTGHEQFF TGCGCCAGCTCAATGGGCGGGACAGGTCATGAGCAGTTCTTC
once 17 TRBD2 TRBJ2-3 TRBV5-4 CASSLEGLAGDSDTQYF TGTGCCAGCAGCTTGGAGGGACTAGCGGGGGATTCAGATACGCAGTATTTT
. 15 . TRBJ2-3 TRBV5-1 CASSAGAGGTDTQYF TGCGCCAGCAGCGCCGGAGCAGGGGGCACAGATACGCAGTATTTT
. 16 TRBD2 TRBJ2-1 TRBV5-1 CASSPTSGGTYNEQFF TGCGCCAGCAGCCCGACTAGCGGGGGAACCTACAATGAGCAGTTCTTC
. 13 . TRBJ1-5 TRBV7-9 CASSANSDQPQHF TGTGCCAGCAGCGCCAATAGCGATCAGCCCCAGCATTTT
. 10 . TRBJ1-1 TRBV29-1 CSAVDNEAFF TGCAGCGCCGTAGACAATGAAGCTTTCTTT